These T cell receptor beta chains were read from a single sample in a study of CXCR3-negative and CXCR3-positive naive CD8 T cells. With the 5' RACE reads reprocessed, TCRdb shows one record per CDR3 protein and no DNA. The sample table includes around 160,000 distinct CDR3 sequences. Input material: naive CXCR3+ CD8+ T cells from blood. Receptors were obtained from a human donor in good health. Some clones in this sample may be carry-over from other donors' samples. Both conserved end residues are part of each CDR3. The order of the fields is J gene, V gene, CDR3 protein.

J: TRBJ1-2; V: TRBV5-6; CDR3: CASSLGTEGPFYGYTF
J: TRBJ2-7; V: TRBV10-3; CDR3: CAISESGILYEQYF
J: TRBJ2-1; V: TRBV12-3/TRBV12-4; CDR3: CASSPPREASYNEQFF
J: TRBJ2-1; V: TRBV7-2; CDR3: CASSSLRATGPPEQFF
J: TRBJ2-1; V: TRBV4-1; CDR3: CASSQYSGAEQFF
J: TRBJ2-1; V: TRBV13; CDR3: CASSFDGAGSYNEQFF
J: TRBJ1-1; V: TRBV6-2/TRBV6-3; CDR3: CASRGTGDTEAFF
J: TRBJ2-5; V: TRBV11-2; CDR3: CASSLDPSGTSETQYF
J: TRBJ2-1; V: TRBV7-2; CDR3: CASSLEYRQHEQFF
J: TRBJ1-2; V: TRBV29-1; CDR3: CSVEETEKGYTF
J: TRBJ2-7; V: TRBV7-9; CDR3: CASSFRQAPYEQYF
J: TRBJ1-1; V: TRBV7-8; CDR3: CASSRPPRDHNAEAFF
J: TRBJ1-1; V: TRBV6-6; CDR3: CASSPPPDRNTEAFF
J: TRBJ2-7; V: TRBV29-1; CDR3: CSVGDHPYEQYF
J: TRBJ2-7; V: TRBV28; CDR3: CASSAWGGGSYEQYF
J: TRBJ1-1; V: TRBV29-1; CDR3: CSSRQGATEAFF
J: TRBJ1-3; V: TRBV14; CDR3: CATRDGNTIYF
J: TRBJ2-4; V: TRBV12-3/TRBV12-4; CDR3: CASSLATGGNIQYF
J: TRBJ1-1; V: TRBV20-1; CDR3: CSARDLGQWNTEAFF
J: TRBJ1-2; V: TRBV12-2; CDR3: CASRLCGTFYYGYTF
J: TRBJ2-5; V: TRBV28; CDR3: CAMGMGETQYF
J: TRBJ2-7; V: TRBV28; CDR3: CASSEGQGALLYEQYF
J: TRBJ1-1; V: TRBV30; CDR3: CAWGTELPPFEAFF
J: TRBJ1-5; V: TRBV6-5; CDR3: CASRTGPSNQPQHF
J: TRBJ1-1; V: TRBV7-9; CDR3: CASRGQGGTEAFF
J: TRBJ2-1; V: TRBV19; CDR3: CASSIDTGGAGDYEQFF
J: TRBJ2-7; V: TRBV20-1; CDR3: CSASVPGQIYEQYF
J: TRBJ1-1; V: TRBV12-3/TRBV12-4; CDR3: CASSLYTEAFF
J: TRBJ1-2; V: TRBV7-9; CDR3: CASSFWTDTNGYTF
J: TRBJ2-6; V: TRBV7-9; CDR3: CASSLLGSYSGANVLTF
J: TRBJ1-1; V: TRBV7-2; CDR3: CASSSWTGGWDTEAFF
J: TRBJ2-7; V: TRBV19; CDR3: CASSTIRDRGHGEQYF
J: TRBJ2-5; V: TRBV11-2; CDR3: CASSSSATGGPRETQYF
J: TRBJ2-2; V: TRBV28; CDR3: CASSFPTQLAGVIGELFF
J: TRBJ2-7; V: TRBV20-1; CDR3: CSARDLRQDSYEQYF
J: TRBJ2-7; V: TRBV12-3/TRBV12-4; CDR3: CASSLEGLASYEQYF
J: TRBJ2-3; V: TRBV2; CDR3: CASSDPDTDTQYF
J: TRBJ2-3; V: TRBV7-2; CDR3: CASSLHLKSTDTQYF
J: TRBJ2-1; V: TRBV12-3/TRBV12-4; CDR3: CASSLVRTEIGRNEQFF
J: TRBJ2-2; V: TRBV21-1; CDR3: CASSKTEPTNTGELFF
J: TRBJ2-1; V: TRBV5-4; CDR3: CANSPTNSYNEQFF
J: TRBJ2-5; V: TRBV11-2; CDR3: CASSSVLEETQYF
J: TRBJ2-2; V: TRBV6-5; CDR3: CASSQGIRDTGELFF
J: TRBJ2-3; V: TRBV14; CDR3: CASSHGLAHSTDTQYF
J: TRBJ2-7; V: TRBV7-8; CDR3: CASSSTWEQYF
J: TRBJ1-2; V: TRBV3-1; CDR3: CASSQSSRQDVYGYTF
J: TRBJ2-2; V: TRBV7-9; CDR3: CASSFGNTGELFF
J: TRBJ2-5; V: TRBV28; CDR3: CASSLLTSGRGETQYF
J: TRBJ1-1; V: TRBV7-9; CDR3: CASSLAGYGTEFMNTEAFF
J: TRBJ1-2; V: TRBV27; CDR3: CASSLSISGGNYGYTF
J: TRBJ2-2; V: TRBV29-1; CDR3: CSVTSEYTGELFF
J: TRBJ1-2; V: TRBV30; CDR3: CAWSGEDYGYTF
J: TRBJ2-5; V: TRBV7-3; CDR3: CASSLTGLEGETQYF
J: TRBJ2-7; V: TRBV4-2; CDR3: CASSQDPAEVPYEQYF
J: TRBJ1-1; V: TRBV5-6; CDR3: CASSLVGRTEAFF
J: TRBJ1-1; V: TRBV7-6; CDR3: CASSLAARDLGTGEAFF